This is a list of T cell receptor beta chains from one sample in a study of cytomegalovirus exposure and HLA in healthy donors. Sequencing was performed with immunoSEQ multiplex PCR; in TCRdb, only in-frame clones are kept and a portion is missing. The data hold roughly 100,000 clones, with over 70% observed a single time. The sequenced material came from PBMCs. The receptor source for this set is a man aged 35-49 years in good health and CMV-seronegative. Each CDR3 is given without its conserved first and last residue.

V gene	J gene	CDR3 protein
TRBV6-1	TRBJ2-7	ASSERGEGRSEQY
TRBV6-6	TRBJ1-1	ASSYLDSEAF
TRBV6-6	TRBJ2-2	ASRASGGAWGELF
TRBV11-2	TRBJ2-1	ASSTASQGAINEQF
TRBV10-1	TRBJ2-5	ASSERGGETQY
TRBV19	TRBJ1-5	ASSDDDRGNQPQH
TRBV4-1	TRBJ1-5	ASSQVDRTEPQH
TRBV7-9	TRBJ1-1	ASSWGEHTEAF
TRBV5-4	TRBJ2-4	ASSGGLAGGENIQY
TRBV6-5	TRBJ2-7	ASREPSYEQY
TRBV2	TRBJ2-1	ASSAPSGVNEQF
TRBV30	TRBJ2-7	AWSINRGYEQY
TRBV6-5	TRBJ2-7	ASSYQATYEQY
TRBV29-1	TRBJ2-5	SVAYGGAETQY
TRBV2	TRBJ1-2	ASSPLSGIYGYT
TRBV27	TRBJ2-3	ASSLGSSGRATDTQY
TRBV30	TRBJ2-5	AWSAGGKETQY
TRBV20-1	TRBJ1-2	SARQDYGYT
TRBV19	TRBJ2-7	ASSIQGSSEQY
TRBV6-6	TRBJ2-1	ASNLRGLSYNEQF
TRBV30	TRBJ1-1	AGQGRTEAF
TRBV28	TRBJ2-5	ASSMTGITQETQY
TRBV19	TRBJ1-6	ASSVISYNSPLH
TRBV5-4	TRBJ1-3	ASSHGGVQGIFGNTIY
TRBV11-2	TRBJ2-1	ASSLGGLYNEQF
TRBV4-1	TRBJ1-1	ASSPPERDTEAF
TRBV5-6	TRBJ1-5	ASSVRQGVNQPQH
TRBV7-8	TRBJ2-7	ASSIDSGTGVYEQY
TRBV2	TRBJ2-2	ASSNRQGDGTGELF
TRBV7-2	TRBJ2-5	ASSLPEEGMEETQY
TRBV4-1	TRBJ2-7	ASSRPGGYLGEQY
TRBV29-1	TRBJ1-2	SVDLGGDGYT
TRBV28	TRBJ1-1	ASTSGHMNTEAF
TRBV28	TRBJ2-7	ASSLPPGNPYEQY
TRBV6-4	TRBJ2-3	ASSRTGDGDTQY
TRBV4-1	TRBJ2-7	ASTPLAEGREQY
TRBV30	TRBJ2-4	AWSGTGVAKNIQY